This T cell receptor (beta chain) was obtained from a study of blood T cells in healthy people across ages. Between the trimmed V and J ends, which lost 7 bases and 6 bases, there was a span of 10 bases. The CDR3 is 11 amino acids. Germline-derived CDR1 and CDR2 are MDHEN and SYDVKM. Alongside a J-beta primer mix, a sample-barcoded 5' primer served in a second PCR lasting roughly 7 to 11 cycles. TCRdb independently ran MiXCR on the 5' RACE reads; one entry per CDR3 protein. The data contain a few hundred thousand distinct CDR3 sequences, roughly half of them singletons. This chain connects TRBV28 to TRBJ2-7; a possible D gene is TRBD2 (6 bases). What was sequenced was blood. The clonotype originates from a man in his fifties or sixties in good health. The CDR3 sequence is CASTLGGEQYF. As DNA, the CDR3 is TGTGCCAGCACCCTGGGGGGCGAGCAGTACTTC.